This T cell receptor (beta chain) was found in a study of T-cell reconstitution after alpha-beta-depleted transplantation in children. With V trimmed by 5 bases and J by 10 bases, 14 bases remained unmatched. The CDR3 runs 16 residues. Unique molecular identifiers were incorporated during preparation of the TCRbeta library. TCRdb reanalysed the PCR reads using MiXCR and keeps one entry per CDR3 protein. The table includes 580,000 or so distinct CDR3 sequences, approximately 22% detected once. This clonotype was recorded once. The input for sequencing was PBMCs, mostly from graft donor cells, taken 360 days after TCRalphabeta/CD19-depleted stem cell transplant. The origin of this receptor is a boy under three years old who had a stem cell transplant for acute myeloid leukemia, so the T cells may come from the graft donor. V gene TRBV12-3 or TRBV12-4 combines with J gene TRBJ2-1; TRBD2 matches 10 bases. The CDR3, as DNA: TGTGCCAGCAGTCCCCCTCAAGGACTAGCGGTTGGGGAGCAGTTCTTC. This translates into CASSPPQGLAVGEQFF.